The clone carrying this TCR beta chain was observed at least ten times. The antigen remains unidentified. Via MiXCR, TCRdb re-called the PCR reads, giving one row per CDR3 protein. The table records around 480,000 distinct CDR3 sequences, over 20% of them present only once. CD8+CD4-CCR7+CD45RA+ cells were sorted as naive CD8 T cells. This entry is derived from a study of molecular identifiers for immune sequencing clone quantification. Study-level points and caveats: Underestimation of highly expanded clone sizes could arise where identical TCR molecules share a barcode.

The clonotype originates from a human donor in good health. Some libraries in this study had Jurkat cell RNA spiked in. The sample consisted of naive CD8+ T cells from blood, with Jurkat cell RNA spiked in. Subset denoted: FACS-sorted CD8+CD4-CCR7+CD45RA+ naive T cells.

CDR3 in amino acids: CASSHGSRETQYF. DNA for the CDR3: TGTGCCAGCAGCCACGGCAGTCGGGAGACCCAGTACTTC. The chain combines TRBV7-9 with TRBJ2-5; D uncertain. Germline V lookup: CDR1 SEHNR, CDR2 FQNEAQ (reference sequence). Trimming took off 5 bases at V and 5 bases at J, with 12 bases between the two ends. The CDR3 is made up of 13 amino acids.